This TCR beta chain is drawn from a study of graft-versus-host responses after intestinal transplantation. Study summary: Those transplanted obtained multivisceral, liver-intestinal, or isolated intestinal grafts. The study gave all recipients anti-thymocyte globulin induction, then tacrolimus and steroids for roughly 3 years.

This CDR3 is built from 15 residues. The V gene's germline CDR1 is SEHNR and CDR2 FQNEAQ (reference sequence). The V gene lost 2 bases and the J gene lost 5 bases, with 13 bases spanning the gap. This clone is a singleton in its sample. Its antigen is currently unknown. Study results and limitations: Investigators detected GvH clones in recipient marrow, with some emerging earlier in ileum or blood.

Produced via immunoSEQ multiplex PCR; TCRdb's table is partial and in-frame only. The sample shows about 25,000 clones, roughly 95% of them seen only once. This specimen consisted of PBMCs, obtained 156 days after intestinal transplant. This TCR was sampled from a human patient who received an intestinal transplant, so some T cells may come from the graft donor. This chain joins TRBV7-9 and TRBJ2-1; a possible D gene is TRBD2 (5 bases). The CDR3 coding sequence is TGTGCCAGCAGCTTAATGGTAGCGCCAAACAATGAGCAGTTCTTC. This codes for CASSLMVAPNNEQFF.